The next 21 T cell receptor beta chains were all read from a single sample in a study of blood T cell repertoires in COVID-19. The data were produced by immunoSEQ multiplex PCR, yet TCRdb's version contains in-frame clones alone and is incomplete. The data hold 150,000 to 200,000 clones, with about 90% observed a single time. The specimen was peripheral blood. The receptors come from a man between 60 and 75 years old with active or convalescent COVID-19.

This clone was detected only once. The rearrangement uses TRBV10-3 and TRBJ2-2; D ambiguous. With 2 bases removed from V and 1 base from J, the gap between germline ends came to 11 bases. The germline gives CDR1 ENHRY, CDR2 SYGVKD. This CDR3 contains 16 residues. The CDR3 sequence is CAISERPPLNTGELFF. The CDR3 coding sequence is TGTGCCATCAGTGAGCGTCCACCACTGAACACCGGGGAGCTGTTTTTT.

The sample holds one count of this clone. This sequence joins TRBV6-5 and TRBJ2-7; no firm D call. V was trimmed by 1 base and J by 1 base, leaving 11 bases between them. CDR1 and CDR2 (germline): MNHEY, SVGAGI. The CDR3 has 15 residues. DNA of the CDR3: TGTGCCAGCAGTTACTTTCATGCAGATTCCTACGAGCAGTACTTC. It codes for CASSYFHADSYEQYF.

The V and J genes are TRBV29-1 and TRBJ2-5; 8 bases are shared with TRBD2. V lost 6 bases and J lost 2; bases outside the gene matches: 11. The CDR3 extends over 15 amino acids. CDR1 and CDR2 from the germline V gene are SQVTM and ANQGSEA. DNA for the CDR3: TGCAGCGTCCAAGGGTTAGCGGGGCTACAAGAGACCCAGTACTTC. Translation gives CSVQGLAGLQETQYF.

The rearrangement joins TRBV6-1 to TRBJ1-6; 7 nucleotides agree with TRBD1. Germline-derived CDR1 and CDR2 are MNHNS and SASEGT. The CDR3 is 16 residues long. J gave up 7 bases and V 4 bases, and 10 bases lay outside the gene matches. The CDR3 DNA reads as TGTGCCAGCAGTGGAGGGGGCCCATTATTGAATTCACCCCTCCACTTT. It codes for CASSGGGPLLNSPLHF.

V and J are TRBV7-2 and TRBJ2-3; D gene uncertain. V was clipped by 6 bases and J by 0 bases, with 13 bases between them. CDR1 and CDR2 from the germline V gene are SGHTA and FQGNSA. CDR3 size: 15 residues. In DNA, the CDR3 is TGTGCCAGCAGTCAGGCGTCAACCAGCACAGATACGCAGTATTTT. Translation gives CASSQASTSTDTQYF.

J is TRBJ2-5 and V is TRBV7-3; TRBD1 matches at 10 bases. CDR3 length: 16 residues. The J segment lost 5 bases and the V segment lost 0 bases, leaving 6 bases of the junction unmatched. Per the germline V gene, CDR1 is SGHTA and CDR2 is FQGTGA. In DNA form, the CDR3 reads TGTGCCAGCAGCTTAACGTCAGACAGGGGGCGGGAGACCCAGTACTTC. Amino acid sequence: CASSLTSDRGRETQYF.

The genes are TRBV11-2 and TRBJ2-5; 9 nucleotides line up with TRBD1. J was trimmed by 5 bases and V by 4 bases; bases with no gene match: 5. Germline-derived CDR1 and CDR2 are SGHAT and FQNNGV. The CDR3 is 14 residues long. Here the CDR3 DNA reads TGTGCCAGCAGCTCGGGACAGGGTCCCGAGACCCAGTACTTC. This encodes CASSSGQGPETQYF. The full variable domain, completed using reference TRBV11-2 and TRBJ2-5, is EAGVAQSPRYKIIEKRQSVAFWCNPISGHATLYWYQQILGQGPKLLIQFQNNGVVDDSQLPKDRFSAERLKGVDSTLKIQPAKLEDSAVYLCASSSGQGPETQYFGPGTRLLVL.

The chain uses TRBV7-7 and TRBJ2-5; 9 bases map to TRBD2. V shed 5 bases and J 3 bases; nucleotides not matched to a gene: 10. CDR1 is SSHAT and CDR2 is FNYEAQ in the germline V gene (reference sequence). The CDR3 is made up of 16 amino acids. The CDR3 reads CASSPAQLAGKETQYF. CDR3 in DNA: TGTGCCAGCAGCCCAGCCCAGCTAGCGGGGAAAGAGACCCAGTACTTC.

The chain joins TRBV15 to TRBJ2-3; 15 bases are shared with TRBD2. Germline V CDR1 and CDR2: LNHNV, YYDKDF (reference sequence). V was pared by 3 bases and J by 5 bases, with 3 bases of the junction left unmatched. The CDR3 covers 16 residues. The CDR3 sequence is CATSSKGLAGGDTQYF. The CDR3 DNA reads as TGTGCCACCAGCAGCAAGGGACTAGCGGGGGGAGATACGCAGTATTTT.

This chain joins TRBV7-9 and TRBJ1-1; 7 bases fit TRBD1. Germline V CDR1 and CDR2: SEHNR, FQNEAQ (reference sequence). J lost 4 bases, V lost 4 bases, and 9 bases had no gene match. The CDR3 runs 15 residues. The CDR3 protein is CASSSGQPGGTEAFF. CDR3 bases: TGTGCCAGCAGCTCGGGACAGCCTGGGGGCACTGAAGCTTTCTTT.

This sequence joins TRBV27 and TRBJ1-6; possibly TRBD1 for D (5 bases). The CDR3 extends over 13 amino acids. In germline, CDR1 is MNHEY, CDR2 SMNVEV (reference sequence). Trimming pared 5 bases from V and 8 bases from J, leaving 10 bases between. The CDR3 DNA follows: TGTGCCAGCAGTATTGACAGCCATTCACCCCTCCACTTT. It yields the protein CASSIDSHSPLHF.

V usage is TRBV11-2 and J usage is TRBJ1-1, with D perhaps TRBD1 (6 bases). Trimming shortened V by 4 bases and J by 0 bases, and 12 bases separated the two germline ends. The CDR3 has 15 residues. The germline V gene has CDR1 SGHAT and CDR2 FQNNGV. The CDR3 spells CASSSRQAVNTEAFF. The CDR3 DNA is TGTGCCAGCAGCTCCAGACAGGCGGTGAACACTGAAGCTTTCTTT.

This chain joins TRBV3-1 (or the pseudogene TRBV3-2) and TRBJ1-3, with D uncertain. The CDR3 extends over 16 amino acids. Germline V gene data show CDR1 as LGHDT and CDR2 as YNNKEL (reference sequence). V was trimmed by 0 bases and J by 0 bases, leaving 9 bases between them. The CDR3 is CASSQDQVPSGNTIYF. The CDR3 DNA reads as TGTGCCAGCAGCCAAGATCAGGTACCCTCTGGAAACACCATATATTTT.

The chain has TRBV5-1 and TRBJ1-1, with TRBD1 matching 7 bases. Looked up from germline, CDR1 is SGHRS and CDR2 is YFSETQ. With V trimmed by 3 bases and J by 8 bases, 7 bases remained unmatched. CDR3 size: 13 residues. The CDR3 spells CASSSSAGQEAFF. CDR3 bases: TGCGCCAGCAGCTCGTCTGCGGGACAGGAAGCTTTCTTT.

This chain connects TRBV11-2 to TRBJ2-7; 14 bases align to TRBD2. V shed 1 base, J shed 3 bases, and the junction held 8 bases outside the gene matches. There are 18 residues in the CDR3. Per germline, CDR1 SGHAT and CDR2 FQNNGV. CDR3 in amino acids: CASSLVGTSGGLHYEQYF. The CDR3 DNA follows: TGTGCCAGCAGCTTAGTGGGGACTAGCGGGGGCCTCCACTACGAGCAGTACTTC.

The chain links TRBV27 to TRBJ2-7; 8 bases align to TRBD1. V lost 3 bases and J lost 7; bases outside the gene matches: 11. The CDR3 covers 15 residues. Germline V gene sequence: CDR1 MNHEY, CDR2 SMNVEV (reference sequence). The CDR3 DNA follows: TGTGCCAGCAGTTTTCTGGGACAGGCCCCTGGTGAGCAGTACTTC. This gives the protein CASSFLGQAPGEQYF.

The chain joins TRBV10-2 to TRBJ1-4, with 9 bases aligning to TRBD1. CDR3 length: 14 residues. With V trimmed by 6 bases and J by 7 bases, 6 bases remained unmatched. Germline values: CDR1 WSHSY, CDR2 SAAADI. The CDR3 is CASRRGTGLEKLFF. CDR3 nucleotide sequence: TGCGCCAGCAGGAGAGGGACAGGGCTTGAAAAACTGTTTTTT.

The chain recombines TRBV10-2 with TRBJ2-5; TRBD1 matches 7 bases. The V gene's germline CDR1 is WSHSY and CDR2 SAAADI. V lost 2 bases, J lost 4 bases, and 7 bases stayed unmatched. The CDR3 has 15 residues. In DNA, the CDR3 is TGCGCCAGCAGTGAGCAACTCGGGACAGCAGAGACCCAGTACTTC. Translation gives CASSEQLGTAETQYF.

The table lists this clone with a count of one. The gene calls are TRBV6-5 and TRBJ1-6; 7 bases fit TRBD1. CDR3 size: 15 residues. Germline V gives CDR1 MNHEY, CDR2 SVGAGI. Germline trimming cut 6 bases from V and 5 bases from J; bases unmatched to any gene: 7. CDR3 sequence: CASRSRDSNNSPLHF. The CDR3 DNA follows: TGTGCCAGCAGGTCCAGGGACAGTAATAATTCACCCCTCCACTTT.

This chain connects TRBV3-1 (or the pseudogene TRBV3-2) to TRBJ1-1; D gene unclear. Germline loops: CDR1 LGHDT, CDR2 YNNKEL (reference sequence). CDR3 length equals 15 residues. V lost 1 base to trimming and J lost 0 bases, with 9 bases between them. The CDR3: CASSQARQMNTEAFF. CDR3 bases: TGTGCCAGCAGCCAAGCTAGGCAGATGAACACTGAAGCTTTCTTT.

The J gene is TRBJ2-3, the V gene TRBV19; a weak D match, TRBD2 (6 bases). Germline loops: CDR1 LNHDA, CDR2 SQIVND (reference sequence). V was shortened by 6 bases and J by 2 bases, with 15 bases between the two germline ends. The CDR3 has 15 amino acids. The CDR3 DNA sequence: TGTGCCAGTAGCCGGATCCGCGGGGACACAGATACGCAGTATTTT. Translated, it gives CASSRIRGDTDTQYF.